At least ten counts were recorded for the clone carrying this TCR beta chain. Germline loops: CDR1 SGHRS, CDR2 YFSETQ. The CDR3 runs to 16 residues. V was clipped by 5 bases and J by 5 bases, with 21 bases between them. The data were obtained in a study of T cells in Graves' hyperthyroidism and ophthalmopathy. Orbital computed tomography, thyroid ultrasound, serum thyroxine and TRAb, and clinical symptoms together informed the diagnoses. Authors of the study amplified TCR beta CDR3 regions from RNA transcripts. First-round RT-PCR with HTBI primers amplified the TCR CDR3 region. TCRdb fed the multiplex PCR reads into MiXCR, producing one record per CDR3 protein. The sample records approximately 600,000 distinct CDR3 sequences, less than 25% being singletons.

The sequenced sample was blood. The chain carries TRBV5-1 and TRBJ2-3; D is ambiguous. This receptor was taken from a man aged 25 to 40 with Graves' ophthalmopathy. The CDR3 nucleotides are TGCGCCAGCAGTCGCGCTGGCTCCCCTGCAAGAGATACGCAGTATTTT. This encodes CASSRAGSPARDTQYF.